This entry describes one T cell receptor beta chain. As processed by the authors: Amplification of reference gene primers was used by the study to estimate nucleated cell counts. Here immunoSEQ multiplex PCR was the method, and the copy in TCRdb shows in-frame clones only, minus some. That table furnishes V, J and clone size, whereas the DNA furnished D and trimming. The table records around 110,000 clones, almost 85% of them present only once. The sample originates from a study of blood T cell repertoires in COVID-19. The germline CDR1 and CDR2 sequences are LNHDA and SQIVND (reference sequence). V lost 6 bases and J lost 4, with 7 bases in between. The CDR3 totals 12 residues.

Sample: peripheral blood. The TCR comes from a man aged 70 or older with active or convalescent COVID-19. The chain carries TRBV19 and TRBJ1-5; D possibly corresponds to TRBD1 (5 bases). CDR3: CASRQGNQPQHF. The CDR3 nucleotides are TGTGCCAGTAGGCAGGGAAATCAGCCCCAGCATTTT. The full variable domain, in which reference TRBV19 and TRBJ1-5 provide the parts outside the CDR3, is DGGITQSPKYLFRKEGQNVTLSCEQNLNHDAMYWYRQDPGQGLRLIYYSQIVNDFQKGDIAEGYSVSREKKESFPLTVTSAQKNPTAFYLCASRQGNQPQHFGDGTRLSIL.